The 14 T cell receptor beta chains given below trace back to one sample, sequenced in a study of blood T cells in healthy people across ages. With a J-beta primer mix and a sample-barcoded 5' primer, a second PCR ran about 6 to 11 cycles. TCRdb independently ran MiXCR on the 5' RACE reads; one entry per CDR3 protein. The repertoire has about 780,000 distinct CDR3 sequences, around 24% of them found once; the top ten carry 2.5% to 3.5%. This sample also belongs to another study, concerning T cells of mothers and their children.

Sequencing used blood. These receptors were collected from a boy between 10 and 17 years old in good health.

This rearrangement joins TRBV2 to TRBJ1-6; D uncertain. This CDR3 is built from 14 residues. Germline values: CDR1 SNHLY, CDR2 FYNNEI. The V and J ends lost 4 bases and 8 bases respectively, with 12 bases between them. The CDR3 DNA sequence: TGTGCCAGCAGTGGGGCGGGCGTGGATTCACCCCTCCACTTT. Protein: CASSGAGVDSPLHF.

This clonotype turned up a few times. The chain recombines TRBV5-1 with TRBJ2-7; tentatively, D is TRBD2 (6 bases). The germline V gene has CDR1 SGHRS and CDR2 YFSETQ. Between the trimmed V and J ends, which lost 4 bases and 3 bases, there was a span of 14 bases. This CDR3 spans 14 amino acids. The CDR3 here is CASSLEGRSYEQYF. The CDR3 DNA follows: TGCGCCAGCAGCCTGGAGGGCCGCAGCTACGAGCAGTACTTC. The full variable domain, rest sourced from reference TRBV5-1 and TRBJ2-7, is KAGVTQTPRYLIKTRGQQVTLSCSPISGHRSVSWYQQTPGQGLQFLFEYFSETQRNKGNFPGRFSGRQFSNSRSEMNVSTLELGDSALYLCASSLEGRSYEQYFGPGTRLTVT.

The chain employs TRBV3-1 and TRBJ1-1, with D hard to call. The CDR3 is 11 amino acids. Trimming cost V 4 bases and J 10 bases, with 10 bases left between them. Per the germline V gene, CDR1 is LGHDT and CDR2 is YNNKEL (reference sequence). Written as DNA, the CDR3 is TGTGCCAGCAGCCTCGGCCCTCGAGCTTTCTTT. Protein: CASSLGPRAFF.

CDR3 protein: CASSLQGKGGYEQYF. As DNA, the CDR3 is TGTGCCAGCAGCCTTCAGGGAAAAGGAGGCTACGAGCAGTACTTC. The chain is built from TRBV4-2 and TRBJ2-5; D could derive from TRBD1 or TRBD2 (5 bases each). The better agreement between TRBJ2-7 and the DNA end casts doubt on the J call. The CDR3 totals 15 residues. The germline V gene has CDR1 LGHNA and CDR2 YNFKEQ.

The chain carries TRBV20-1 and TRBJ2-2; 7 nucleotides match TRBD2. V lost 0 bases, J lost 4 bases, and 8 bases stayed unmatched. CDR3 length: 16 amino acids. Germline V lookup: CDR1 DFQATT, CDR2 SNEGSKA (reference sequence). As DNA, the CDR3 is TGCAGTGCTAGAGAATGGGCTAGCGGACTCACCGGGGAGCTGTTTTTT. Amino acids: CSAREWASGLTGELFF.

This CDR3 reads CATSDPTETQYF. The CDR3 DNA is TGTGCCACCAGTGACCCGACGGAGACCCAGTACTTC. The chain joins TRBV24-1 to TRBJ2-1; D remains unclear. The J call may be wrong; the DNA end is better matched by TRBJ2-5. Germline values: CDR1 KGHDR, CDR2 SFDVKD. The CDR3 spans 12 residues.

This clonotype was counted between two and nine times. Here the CDR3 DNA reads TGTGCCAGCAGCTTTTGGGAAGATTACAATGAGCAGTTCTTC. Amino acids: CASSFWEDYNEQFF. The gene calls are TRBV7-4 and TRBJ2-1; the D is unclear. This CDR3 spans 14 amino acids. With 3 bases removed from V and 4 bases from J, the gap between germline ends came to 10 bases. CDR1 is SGHVT and CDR2 is SQSDAQ in the germline V gene.

Only a few counts were recorded for this clonotype. The gene calls are TRBV28 and TRBJ2-5; TRBD2 matches at 9 bases. Germline assignment: CDR1 MDHEN and CDR2 SYDVKM. V gave up 8 bases and J gave up 5 bases; unmatched junction bases: 9. The CDR3 extends over 14 amino acids. CDR3 DNA: TGTGCCAGCTTCCCTGGCGGGGGGGCGGAGACCCAGTACTTC. Its protein product is CASFPGGGAETQYF. The variable domain in full, completed from reference TRBV28 and TRBJ2-5, reads DVKVTQSSRYLVKRTGEKVFLECVQDMDHENMFWYRQDPGLGLRLIYFSYDVKMKEKGDIPEGYSVSREKKERFSLILESASTNQTSMYLCASFPGGGAETQYFGPGTRLLVL.

The CDR3 DNA reads TGCAGTGCTAACCAGGGTCGGCGAAACGAGCAGTACTTC. It specifies CSANQGRRNEQYF. The chain couples TRBV20-1 to TRBJ2-7; D is possibly TRBD1 (5 bases). The V end lost 4 bases, the J end lost 5 bases, and 15 bases lay between the germline ends. Germline assignment: CDR1 DFQATT and CDR2 SNEGSKA (reference sequence). This CDR3 is built from 13 residues.

The sample holds a few counts of this clonotype. This sequence joins TRBV20-1 and TRBJ2-5; 9 bases are a match to TRBD1. The J call may not be correct, given that the DNA end is closer to TRBJ2-7. The CDR3 totals 12 residues. The germline V gene has CDR1 DFQATT and CDR2 SNEGSKA (reference sequence). The CDR3 nucleotides are TGCAGTGCTTGGGACAGGGTGGACGAGCAGTACTTC. Translating it yields CSAWDRVDEQYF.

Only a few counts were recorded for this clonotype. The J gene is TRBJ1-6, the V gene TRBV9; maybe TRBD1 (5 bases). CDR3 size: 15 residues. V shed 3 bases and J shed 5 bases, with 12 bases lying between them. From germline, CDR1 is SGDLS and CDR2 YYNGEE. The CDR3 nucleotides read TGTGCCAGCAGCGCCCGGGACTCTGATAATTCACCCCTCCACTTT. Protein sequence: CASSARDSDNSPLHF.

V gene TRBV4-1 combines with J gene TRBJ2-5; unclear D gene. Trimming cost V 1 base and J 4 bases, with 10 bases left between them. The length of the CDR3 is 14 residues. CDR1 and CDR2 from the germline V gene are MGHRA and YSYEKL. CDR3 nucleotides: TGCGCCAGCAGCCAAGTGAAGACCGTAGAGACCCAGTACTTC. Amino acids: CASSQVKTVETQYF.

The gene calls are TRBV6-1 and TRBJ2-7, with 11 bases that match TRBD2. The CDR3 has 15 residues. Germline values: CDR1 MNHNS, CDR2 SASEGT. Unmatched junction bases numbered 10, after V lost 8 bases and J lost 4 bases. The CDR3 region has the DNA TGTGCCAGCGGAGACCAGCCTAGCGGGGGGTACGAGCAGTACTTC. It encodes CASGDQPSGGYEQYF.

The chain has TRBV7-9 and TRBJ2-5; 7 bases are shared with TRBD1. The CDR3 runs 15 residues. Germline V gives CDR1 SEHNR, CDR2 FQNEAQ (reference sequence). Losses at the gene ends were 5 bases for V and 4 bases for J; bases not matched to a gene: 10. The CDR3 is CASSHGDRDTETQYF. The CDR3 coding sequence is TGTGCCAGCAGCCACGGGGACAGAGATACAGAGACCCAGTACTTC. The full variable domain, its missing parts supplied by reference TRBV7-9 and TRBJ2-5, is DTGVSQNPRHKITKRGQNVTFRCDPISEHNRLYWYRQTLGQGPEFLTYFQNEAQLEKSRLLSDRFSAERPKGSFSTLEIQRTEQGDSAMYLCASSHGDRDTETQYFGPGTRLLVL.